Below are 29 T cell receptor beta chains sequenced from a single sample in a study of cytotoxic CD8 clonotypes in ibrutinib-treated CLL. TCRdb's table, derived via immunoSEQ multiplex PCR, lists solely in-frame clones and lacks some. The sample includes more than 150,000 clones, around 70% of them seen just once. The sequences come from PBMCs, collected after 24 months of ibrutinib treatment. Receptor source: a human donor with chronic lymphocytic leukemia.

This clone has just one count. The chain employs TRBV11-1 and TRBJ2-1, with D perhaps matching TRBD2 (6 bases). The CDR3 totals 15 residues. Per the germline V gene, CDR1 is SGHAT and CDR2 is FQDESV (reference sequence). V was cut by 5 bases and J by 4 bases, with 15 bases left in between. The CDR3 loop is CASSPLLAAYNEQFF. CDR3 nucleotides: TGTGCCAGCAGCCCCCTGTTAGCGGCTTACAATGAGCAGTTCTTC.

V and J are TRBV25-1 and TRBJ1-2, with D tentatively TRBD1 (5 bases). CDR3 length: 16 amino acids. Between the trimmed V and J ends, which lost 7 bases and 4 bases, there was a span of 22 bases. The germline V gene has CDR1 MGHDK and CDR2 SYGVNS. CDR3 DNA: TGTGCCAGCACCTTCCCCGGGGCCCGTACTCTCTATGGCTACACCTTC. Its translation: CASTFPGARTLYGYTF.

The CDR3: CASSHRQDTGELFF. CDR3 DNA: TGCGCCAGCAGCCATCGACAGGACACCGGGGAGCTGTTTTTT. This chain connects TRBV4-3 to TRBJ2-2; D is possibly TRBD1 (6 bases). The V and J ends lost 3 bases and 3 bases respectively, with 8 bases between them. CDR3 size: 14 residues. CDR1 and CDR2 from the germline V gene are LGHNA and YSLEER.

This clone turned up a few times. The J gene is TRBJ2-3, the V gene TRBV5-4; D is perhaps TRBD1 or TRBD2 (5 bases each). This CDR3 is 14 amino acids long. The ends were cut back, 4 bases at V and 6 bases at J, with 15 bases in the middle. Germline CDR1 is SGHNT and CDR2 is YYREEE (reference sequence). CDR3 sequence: CASSQGTLQDTQYF. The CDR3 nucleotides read TGTGCCAGCAGCCAAGGGACGCTTCAGGATACGCAGTATTTT.

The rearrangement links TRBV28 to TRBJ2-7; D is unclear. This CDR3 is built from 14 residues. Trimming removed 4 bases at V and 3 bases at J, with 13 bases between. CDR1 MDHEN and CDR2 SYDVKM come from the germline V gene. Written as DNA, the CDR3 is TGTGCCAGCAGTTCTCCTGGGTCCCTCTACGAGCAGTACTTC. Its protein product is CASSSPGSLYEQYF.

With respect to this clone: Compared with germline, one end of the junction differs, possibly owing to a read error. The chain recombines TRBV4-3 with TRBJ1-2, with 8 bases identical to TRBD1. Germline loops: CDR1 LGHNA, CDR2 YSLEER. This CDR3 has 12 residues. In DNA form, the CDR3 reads TGCGCCAGCAGCCAAGCGGGGACAGGCCCACGCTTC. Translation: CASSQAGTGPRF.

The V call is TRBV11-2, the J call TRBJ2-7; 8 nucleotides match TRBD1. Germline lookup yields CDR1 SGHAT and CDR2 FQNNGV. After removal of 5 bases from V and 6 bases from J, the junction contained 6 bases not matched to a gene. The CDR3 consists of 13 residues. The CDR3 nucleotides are TGTGCCAGCAGCACAGGACAGGGCAGCGAGCAGTACTTC. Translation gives CASSTGQGSEQYF.

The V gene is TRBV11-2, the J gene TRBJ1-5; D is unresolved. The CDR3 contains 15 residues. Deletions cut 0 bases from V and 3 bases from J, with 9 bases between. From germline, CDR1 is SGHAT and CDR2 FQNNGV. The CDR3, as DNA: TGTGCCAGCAGCTTAGATTTGGGCCCCAATCAGCCCCAGCATTTT. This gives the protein CASSLDLGPNQPQHF.

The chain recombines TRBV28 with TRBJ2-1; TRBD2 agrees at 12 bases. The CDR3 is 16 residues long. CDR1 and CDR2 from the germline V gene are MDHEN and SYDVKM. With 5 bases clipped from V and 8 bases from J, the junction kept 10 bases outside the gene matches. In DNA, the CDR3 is TGTGCCAGCAGTCCCCTAGCGGGAGGGCCGAGGTATGAGCAGTTCTTC. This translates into CASSPLAGGPRYEQFF.

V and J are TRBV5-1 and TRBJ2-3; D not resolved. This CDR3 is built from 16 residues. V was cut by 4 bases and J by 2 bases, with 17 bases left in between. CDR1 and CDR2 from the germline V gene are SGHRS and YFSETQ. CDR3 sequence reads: CASSHGDHKFTDTQYF. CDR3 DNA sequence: TGCGCCAGCAGCCACGGAGACCACAAATTCACAGATACGCAGTATTTT.

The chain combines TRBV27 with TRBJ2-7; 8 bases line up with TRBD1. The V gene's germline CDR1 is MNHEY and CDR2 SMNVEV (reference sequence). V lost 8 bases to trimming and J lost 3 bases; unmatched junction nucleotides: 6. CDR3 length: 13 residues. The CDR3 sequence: CASGRTGLYEQYF. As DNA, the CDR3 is TGTGCCAGCGGTAGGACAGGGCTCTACGAGCAGTACTTC.

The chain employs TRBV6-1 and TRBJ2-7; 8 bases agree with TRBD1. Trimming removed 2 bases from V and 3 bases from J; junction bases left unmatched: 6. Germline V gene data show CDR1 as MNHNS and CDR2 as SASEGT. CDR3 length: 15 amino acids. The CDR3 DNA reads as TGTGCCAGCAGTGAAACTAATGGACAGGGCTACGAGCAGTACTTC. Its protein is CASSETNGQGYEQYF.

The CDR3 reads CASSETSGTDTQYF. The DNA for the CDR3 is TGTGCCAGCAGTGAGACTAGCGGCACAGATACGCAGTATTTT. V gene TRBV25-1 combines with J gene TRBJ2-3, with 8 nucleotides matching TRBD2. V shed 3 bases and J 1 base; nucleotides not matched to a gene: 0. The germline V gene has CDR1 MGHDK and CDR2 SYGVNS. The CDR3 has 14 residues.

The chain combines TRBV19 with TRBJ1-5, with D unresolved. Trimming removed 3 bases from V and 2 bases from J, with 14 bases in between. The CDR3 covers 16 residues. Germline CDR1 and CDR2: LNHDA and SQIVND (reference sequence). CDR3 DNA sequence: TGTGCCAGTAGTATTCTGGGCGCGGGTGGCAATCAGCCCCAGCATTTT. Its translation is CASSILGAGGNQPQHF.

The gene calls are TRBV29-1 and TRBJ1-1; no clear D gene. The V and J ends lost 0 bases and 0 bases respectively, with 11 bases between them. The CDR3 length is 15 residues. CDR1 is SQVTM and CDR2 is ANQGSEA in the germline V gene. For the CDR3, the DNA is TGCAGCGTTGAAGAGACCGGGCTCATGAACACTGAAGCTTTCTTT. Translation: CSVEETGLMNTEAFF.

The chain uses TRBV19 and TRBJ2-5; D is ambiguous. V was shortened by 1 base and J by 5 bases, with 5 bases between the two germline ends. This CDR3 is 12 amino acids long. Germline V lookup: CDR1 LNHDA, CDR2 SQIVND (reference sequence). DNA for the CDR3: TGTGCCAGTAGTATAGGTGAGGAGACCCAGTACTTC. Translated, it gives CASSIGEETQYF.

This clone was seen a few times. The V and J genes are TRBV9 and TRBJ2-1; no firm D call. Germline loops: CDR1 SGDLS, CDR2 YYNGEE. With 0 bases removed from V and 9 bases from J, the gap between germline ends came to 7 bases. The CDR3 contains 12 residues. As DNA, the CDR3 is TGTGCCAGCAGCGTAGAGCGCGGTGAGCAGTTCTTC. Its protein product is CASSVERGEQFF.

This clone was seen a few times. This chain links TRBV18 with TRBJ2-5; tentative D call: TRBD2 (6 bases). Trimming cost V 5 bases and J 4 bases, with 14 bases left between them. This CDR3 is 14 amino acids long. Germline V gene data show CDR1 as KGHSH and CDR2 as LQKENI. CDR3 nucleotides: TGTGCCAGCTCAACCCAGGGAGGCGGAGAGACCCAGTACTTC. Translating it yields CASSTQGGGETQYF. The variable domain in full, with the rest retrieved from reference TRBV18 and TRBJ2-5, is NAGVMQNPRHLVRRRGQEARLRCSPMKGHSHVYWYRQLPEEGLKFMVYLQKENIIDESGMPKERFSAEFPKEGPSILRIQQVVRGDSAAYFCASSTQGGGETQYFGPGTRLLVL.

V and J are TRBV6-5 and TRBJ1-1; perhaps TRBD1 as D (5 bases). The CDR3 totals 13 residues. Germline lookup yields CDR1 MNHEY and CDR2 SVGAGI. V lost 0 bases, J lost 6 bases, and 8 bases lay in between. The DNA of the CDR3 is TGTGCCAGCAGTTACTCCGGAGGGGCTGAAGCTTTCTTT. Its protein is CASSYSGGAEAFF.

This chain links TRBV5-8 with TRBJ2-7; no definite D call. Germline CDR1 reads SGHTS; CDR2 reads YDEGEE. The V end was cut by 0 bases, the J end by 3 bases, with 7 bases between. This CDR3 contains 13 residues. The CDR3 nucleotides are TGTGCCAGCAGCTTGGTCGCAAACTACGAGCAGTACTTC. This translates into CASSLVANYEQYF.

The CDR3 nucleotides are TGCGCCAGCAGCTTCCGACTAGCGGGAGAATGGGGGAGCGAGCAGTACTTC. Residues: CASSFRLAGEWGSEQYF. This rearrangement joins TRBV5-1 to TRBJ2-7; 12 bases are shared with TRBD2. Germline trimming cut 2 bases from V and 6 bases from J; bases unmatched to any gene: 12. Germline CDR1 reads SGHRS; CDR2 reads YFSETQ. The CDR3 is made up of 17 amino acids.

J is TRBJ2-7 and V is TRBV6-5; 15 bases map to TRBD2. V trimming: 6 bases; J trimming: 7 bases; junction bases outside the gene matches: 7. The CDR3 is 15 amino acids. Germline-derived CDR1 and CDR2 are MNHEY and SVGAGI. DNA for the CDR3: TGTGCCAGCAGCCCGGGACTAGCGGGAGGTCGAGAGCAGTACTTC. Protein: CASSPGLAGGREQYF.

CDR3 DNA: TGCGCCAGCAGCCCTTCCGGGGTAGGCAATCAGCCCCAGCATTTT. This codes for CASSPSGVGNQPQHF. The J gene is TRBJ1-5, the V gene TRBV5-1; D remains ambiguous. Trimming stripped 4 bases from V and 2 bases from J, with 13 bases between. CDR1 and CDR2 from the germline V gene are SGHRS and YFSETQ. This CDR3 spans 15 amino acids.

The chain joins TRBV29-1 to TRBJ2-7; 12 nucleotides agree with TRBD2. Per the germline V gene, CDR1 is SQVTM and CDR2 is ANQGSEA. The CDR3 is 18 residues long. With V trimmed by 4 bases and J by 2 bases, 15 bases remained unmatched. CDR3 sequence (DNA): TGCAGCGTTGTGGAGGGGCCTTACCTAGCGGGAGGGCCCTACGAGCAGTACTTC. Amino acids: CSVVEGPYLAGGPYEQYF.

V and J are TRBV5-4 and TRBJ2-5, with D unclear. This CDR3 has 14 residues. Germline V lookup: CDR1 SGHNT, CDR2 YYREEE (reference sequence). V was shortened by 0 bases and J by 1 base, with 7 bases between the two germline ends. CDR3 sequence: CASSLAAGQETQYF. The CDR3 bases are TGTGCCAGCAGCTTGGCAGCTGGCCAAGAGACCCAGTACTTC.

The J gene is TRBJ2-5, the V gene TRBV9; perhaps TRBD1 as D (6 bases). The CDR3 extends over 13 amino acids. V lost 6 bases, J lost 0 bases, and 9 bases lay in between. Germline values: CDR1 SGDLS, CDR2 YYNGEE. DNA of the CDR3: TGTGCCAGCAACCGGGACAACCAAGAGACCCAGTACTTC. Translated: CASNRDNQETQYF.

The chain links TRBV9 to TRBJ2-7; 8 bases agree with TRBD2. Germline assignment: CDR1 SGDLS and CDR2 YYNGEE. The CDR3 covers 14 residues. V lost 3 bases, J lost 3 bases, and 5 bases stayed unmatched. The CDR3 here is CASSGAGVGYEQYF. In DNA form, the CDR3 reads TGTGCCAGCAGCGGAGCGGGAGTCGGCTACGAGCAGTACTTC.

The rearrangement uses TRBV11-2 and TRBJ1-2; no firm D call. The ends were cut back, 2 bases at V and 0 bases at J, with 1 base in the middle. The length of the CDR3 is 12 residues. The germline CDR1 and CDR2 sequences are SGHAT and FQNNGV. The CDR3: CASSLTNYGYTF. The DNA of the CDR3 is TGTGCCAGCAGCTTAACTAACTATGGCTACACCTTC.

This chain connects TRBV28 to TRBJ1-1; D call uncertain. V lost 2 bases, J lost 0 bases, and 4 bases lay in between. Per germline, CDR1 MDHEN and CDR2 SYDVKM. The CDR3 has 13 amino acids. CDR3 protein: CASSLNLNTEAFF. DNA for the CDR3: TGTGCCAGCAGTTTAAACCTGAACACTGAAGCTTTCTTT.